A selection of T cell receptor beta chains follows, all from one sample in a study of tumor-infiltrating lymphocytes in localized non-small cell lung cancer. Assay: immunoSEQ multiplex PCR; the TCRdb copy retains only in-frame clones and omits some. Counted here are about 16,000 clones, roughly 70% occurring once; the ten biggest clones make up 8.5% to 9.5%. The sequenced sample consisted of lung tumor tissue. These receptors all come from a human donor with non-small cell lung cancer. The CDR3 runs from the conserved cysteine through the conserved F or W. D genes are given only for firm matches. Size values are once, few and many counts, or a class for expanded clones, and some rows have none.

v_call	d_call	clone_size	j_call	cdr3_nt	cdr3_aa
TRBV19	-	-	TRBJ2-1	TGTGCCAGTAGGCGAGGCTACAATGAGCAGTTCTTC	CASRRGYNEQFF
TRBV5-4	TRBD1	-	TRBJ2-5	TGTGCCAGCAGCTATGCGGACAGGGGGGAGACCCAGTACTTC	CASSYADRGETQYF
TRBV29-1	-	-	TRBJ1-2	TGCAGCGTCCCCGAACAGGGTCCAGGCTACACCTTC	CSVPEQGPGYTF
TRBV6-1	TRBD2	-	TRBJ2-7	TGTGCCAGCAGTGAAGGGGGGACTACGATCTACGAGCAGTACTTC	CASSEGGTTIYEQYF
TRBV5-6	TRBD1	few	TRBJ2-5	TGTGCCAGCAGCCTCAGGACAGGGGAGACCCAGTACTTC	CASSLRTGETQYF
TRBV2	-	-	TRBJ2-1	TGTGCCAGCAGTATGCCCAGGGCCCCCATGGATGAGCAGTTCTTC	CASSMPRAPMDEQFF
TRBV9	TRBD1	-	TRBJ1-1	TGTGCCAGCAGCTTCGGGACAGGGGGCACGAGTGGAGCTTTCTTT	CASSFGTGGTSGAFF
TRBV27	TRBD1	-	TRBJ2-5	TGTGCCAGCAGTTTGCGGACAGGGGGTGAGGAGACCCAGTACTTC	CASSLRTGGEETQYF
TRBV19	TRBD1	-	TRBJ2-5	TGTGCCAGTAGTCTAGGACAGGGGCAAGAGACCCAGTACTTC	CASSLGQGQETQYF
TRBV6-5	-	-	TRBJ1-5	TGTGCCAGCAGATTACTTAGGGGTAGGGGTCAGCCCCAGCATTTT	CASRLLRGRGQPQHF
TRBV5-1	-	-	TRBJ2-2	TGCGCCAGCAGCCCCTCACTCACGAACACCGGGGAGCTGTTTTTT	CASSPSLTNTGELFF
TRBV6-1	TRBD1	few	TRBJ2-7	TGTGCCAGCAGTGCGTCGGGACAGACCTACGAGCAGTACTTC	CASSASGQTYEQYF
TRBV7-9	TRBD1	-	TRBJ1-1	TGTGCCAGCAGCTTACAGGGGGCGAACACTGAAGCTTTCTTT	CASSLQGANTEAFF
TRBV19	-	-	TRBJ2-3	TGTGCCAGTAGTATGGGTCTGGAGGGCACAGATACGCAGTATTTT	CASSMGLEGTDTQYF
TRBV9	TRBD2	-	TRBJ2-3	TGTGCCAGCAGCGGCCCGACTAGCGGTTTAACCACAGATACGCAGTATTTT	CASSGPTSGLTTDTQYF
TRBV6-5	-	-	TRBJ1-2	TGTGCCAGCAGCCCAAGGGGGGCCGGCTACACCTTC	CASSPRGAGYTF